The 6 T cell receptor beta chains below were found in one sample sequenced in a study of tumor and adjacent non-tumor tissue in lung cancer. RNA was extracted from bulk tissue without any cell sorting. More than 3 cm separated this lung sample from the edge of the tumor. Three rounds of nested PCR, following a modified ARM-PCR protocol, produced the TCRbeta library. MiXCR was run by TCRdb on the multiplex PCR reads, yielding one entry per CDR3 protein. Of approximately 110,000 distinct CDR3 sequences listed, about 65% are singletons. Sequenced sample: distant non-tumor lung tissue. Receptor source: a man aged 55-75 years with non-small cell lung cancer.

Of note for this clonotype: A much more abundant neighbour one base away suggests this may be a read error. The chain is built from TRBV29-1 and TRBJ1-6; 7 bases align to TRBD1. The CDR3 totals 12 residues. Germline V gives CDR1 SQVTM, CDR2 ANQGSEA. The V segment lost 7 bases and the J segment 7 bases; nucleotides outside the gene matches: 4. CDR3 sequence reads: CSARDSNSPLHF. The CDR3, as DNA: TGCAGCGCTCGGGACAGCAATTCACCCCTCCACTTT.

The V gene is TRBV30, the J gene TRBJ1-4; TRBD1 aligns across 8 bases. The germline V gene has CDR1 GTSNPN and CDR2 SVGIG (reference sequence). V was clipped by 1 base and J by 0 bases; unmatched bases: 10. The CDR3 covers 18 residues. The CDR3 spells CAWSGQGRFYATNEKLFF. In nucleotides, the CDR3 is TGTGCCTGGAGTGGACAGGGGCGTTTCTATGCAACTAATGAAAAACTGTTTTTT.

Comment on this clonotype: A much larger clone lies a single base off, so this may be a read error. Here the CDR3 omits its conserved ending phenylalanine or tryptophan, so a read error is the likely source. The chain couples TRBV29-1 to TRBJ1-1, with D unresolved. V dropped 1 base and J dropped 1 base, with 10 bases sitting between them. The CDR3 consists of 14 residues. Germline values: CDR1 SQVTM, CDR2 ANQGSEA. DNA of the CDR3: TGCAGCGTTGAAGGATGGAACCCGAACACTGAAGCTTTCCTT. Protein sequence: CSVEGWNPNTEAFL.

V and J are TRBV11-3 and TRBJ2-1, with D tentatively TRBD2 (6 bases). The CDR3 has 15 amino acids. Trimming took off 1 base at V and 13 bases at J, with 20 bases between the two ends. Germline V gene data show CDR1 as SGHNT and CDR2 as YENEEA. The CDR3 sequence is CASSLGLVGPTEQFF. For the CDR3, the DNA is TGTGCCAGCAGCTTAGGACTAGTGGGACCCACTGAACAGTTCTTC.

A remark on this clonotype: A junction end diverges from the germline sequence, so it may reflect a read error. This chain uses TRBV4-2 with TRBJ2-7; the match to TRBD2 covers 9 bases. The J call could be wrong; TRBJ2-1 is a better fit for the DNA end. The CDR3 is made up of 17 amino acids. Germline V gives CDR1 LGHNA, CDR2 YNFKEQ. CDR3 loop: CASRQDDSGLASYEQFF. As DNA, the CDR3 is TGTGCCAGCAGACAAGATGATTCCGGACTAGCGTCCTACGAGCAGTTCTTC.

Comment on this clonotype: Sequence at one end of the junction differs from germline and may be a read error. The chain carries TRBV6-1 and TRBJ2-3, with D possibly being TRBD1 (5 bases). The CDR3 loop spans 15 amino acids. Germline V gene data show CDR1 as MNHNS and CDR2 as SASEGT. The CDR3 sequence is CASAEGAMWADTQYF. CDR3 nucleotide sequence: TGTGCCAGCGCTGAAGGGGCGATGTGGGCAGATACACAGTATTTT.